The 2 T cell receptor beta chains listed next were all sequenced from one sample in a study of blood T cell repertoires in COVID-19. Only in-frame clones appear in the TCRdb table, and some are missing; sequencing was by immunoSEQ multiplex PCR. The profile shows about 170,000 clones, 70% to 90% of them singletons. The specimen was peripheral blood. Source of these receptors: a man between 45 and 60 years old who had recovered from COVID-19.

This chain connects TRBV6-2 or TRBV6-3 to TRBJ1-1, with 7 bases identical to TRBD1. The germline gives CDR1 MNHEY, CDR2 SVGEGT. The V segment lost 6 bases and the J segment 0 bases; nucleotides outside the gene matches: 7. The CDR3 consists of 15 residues. CDR3 sequence: CASSLETGMNTEAFF. Written as DNA, the CDR3 is TGTGCCAGCAGCCTCGAGACAGGGATGAACACTGAAGCTTTCTTT.

V is TRBV29-1 and J is TRBJ1-2; TRBD1 is a possible D gene (5 bases). CDR3 length: 15 residues. Looked up from germline, CDR1 is SQVTM and CDR2 is ANQGSEA. Trimming removed 5 bases from V and 8 bases from J, with 24 bases in between. CDR3 nucleotides: TGCAGCGTTTCACAACTTACAGGAACTCTCCAAGGCTACACCTTC. Amino acid sequence: CSVSQLTGTLQGYTF.